This T cell receptor beta chain was recovered during a study of blood T cell repertoires in COVID-19. On the study more broadly: Material from acute and convalescent COVID-19 was sourced from the United States, Italy and Spain.

The CDR3 loop spans 16 amino acids. V dropped 5 bases and J dropped 4; count of bases not matched to a gene: 11. Germline CDR1 reads LGHDT; CDR2 reads YNNKEL (reference sequence). Data came from immunoSEQ multiplex PCR; TCRdb stores just in-frame clones and leaves some out. The sample consists of approximately 300,000 clones, about 89% of them appearing once. The clonotype was recovered from a woman in her twenties or thirties who had recovered from COVID-19. The chain joins TRBV3-1 (or the pseudogene TRBV3-2) to TRBJ1-2, with 9 bases aligning to TRBD1. The sample was PBMCs or T cells enriched from blood (not recorded which). The CDR3 loop is CASSDPVTGGGYGYTF. CDR3 nucleotide sequence: TGTGCCAGCAGCGACCCGGTTACAGGGGGCGGCTATGGCTACACCTTC.